This T cell receptor beta chain was captured by sequencing in a study of T cell responses to AZD1222 COVID-19 vaccine (dated by TCRdb to the early 2020s). General notes on the study: AZD1222 recipients with second doses at about 4 weeks or about 12 weeks were pooled, because spike-specific TCR depth and breadth did not differ between schedules. Trial participants were enrolled by age into 18-55, 56-69 and 70-plus year subgroups, with roughly 150, 30 and 60 TCR-sequenced participants respectively. A total of roughly 240 trial participants underwent TCR sequencing, of whom about 210 received two doses of AZD1222 and roughly 25 received two doses of the MenACWY control vaccine. Summary of the overall study and its limitations: Vaccine-associated CD4 TCRs spanned the whole spike protein, with dominant responses in regions 160-218 and 743-854. A significant rise in spike-specific TCR breadth and depth was observed after two AZD1222 doses relative to day 0 and relative to MenACWY recipients. Epitopes outside the regions mutated in the B.1.351 and B.1.1.7 variants were reportedly recognized by nearly half of the unique spike-specific TCRs. Conclusions about previously exposed vaccinees are limited because only a handful of AZD1222 recipients were SARS-CoV-2 seropositive at baseline. In the small 56-69-year group, the increase in depth fell short of significance, most likely because of low power. Most participants were white British and females outnumbered males, and the authors suggested that clonal diversity may have been underestimated. Because no day 14 peak-response samples were available, repertoires were characterized only after the peak T cell response.

Details on this clone: Its antigen remains undetermined. Qualities for individual bases were not recorded, and no much larger clone is one base off.

Interpreted using the paper, the time point label stands for: baseline before first vaccination. Samples from vaccinated people were obtained from the UK trials COV001 and COV002, which included a single-blind randomized controlled phase 2/3 trial of AZD1222 (ChAdOx1 nCoV-19) in healthy adults. Trial participant PBMC samples were collected at day 0 and day 28 after the second dose for TCRbeta chain sequencing. The CDR3 regions of human TCRbeta chains were subjected to immunosequencing. Processing in the source paper ran as follows. Repertoire TCRs were matched against a reference library of SARS-CoV-2-specific TCRs generated with the MIRA antigen-specificity platform. Breadth meant the fraction of unique TCRs that were SARS-CoV-2-associated, whereas depth meant the fraction of total T cells that were SARS-CoV-2-associated. Using the MIRA data, each spike-specific TCR was mapped to the spike region that the TCR reacts to and placed in a CD4 or CD8 class. Log10-transformed breadth and depth values were compared by one-way ANOVA with Sidak's multiple comparisons tests. TCRdb re-hosts the immuneACCESS table, in-frame sequences only. Its copies lack some clones; in the studies checked, an unresolved V gene accounts for under half of them, and the cause for the rest is not known. V, J and clone size are those of that table, while D and trimming were read from the DNA. Recorded for this sample are 150,000 to 200,000 clones; approximately 94% of them occurred a single time. About 9.2% of the sample belongs to the ten largest clones.

This TCR was sampled from an adult in good health. Sequenced here: peripheral blood, sampled on day 0 of AZD1222 vaccination.

CDR3 loop: CASGSDSGNTIYF. The DNA is TGTGCCAGCGGATCGGACTCTGGAAACACCATATATTTT. The sequence is built from TRBV2 and TRBJ1-3, with the D gene too uncertain to name. The CDR3 measures 13 amino acids from cysteine to phenylalanine. The DNA shown is the 39-base CDR3, in frame from base 1. CDR1 and CDR2, looked up from the germline V gene, are SNHLY and FYNNEI. Trimming at the junction amounts to 8 bases on V and 0 bases on J, and the germline ends lie 8 bases apart.